A single T cell receptor (beta chain) is shown here with its context. The target antigen is unknown. This sample is part of a study of shared clonotypes between healthy human individuals. Findings of the study overall: Approximately 5% of naive CD4 clonotypes were shared across a handful of donors.

The CDR3 loop spans 15 amino acids. Germline CDR1 MDHEN, CDR2 SYDVKM. V shed 5 bases and J shed 1 base, with 14 bases lying between them. Profiling relied on immunoSEQ multiplex PCR, and the TCRdb table lists in-frame clones only, not all of them. The sample shows some 1,100,000 clones, around 78% of them seen only once. The source material was memory CD4+ T cells from PBMCs. Subset: CD45RA-negative fraction. This chain links TRBV28 with TRBJ1-1, with a weak D call TRBD1 (6 bases). The TCR was taken from a man between 18 and 29 years old in good health. Some clones in this sample may be carry-over from other donors' samples. The CDR3 DNA follows: TGTGCCAGCAGTCCAACAGGGTTTCCGAACACTGAAGCTTTCTTT. Protein product: CASSPTGFPNTEAFF.